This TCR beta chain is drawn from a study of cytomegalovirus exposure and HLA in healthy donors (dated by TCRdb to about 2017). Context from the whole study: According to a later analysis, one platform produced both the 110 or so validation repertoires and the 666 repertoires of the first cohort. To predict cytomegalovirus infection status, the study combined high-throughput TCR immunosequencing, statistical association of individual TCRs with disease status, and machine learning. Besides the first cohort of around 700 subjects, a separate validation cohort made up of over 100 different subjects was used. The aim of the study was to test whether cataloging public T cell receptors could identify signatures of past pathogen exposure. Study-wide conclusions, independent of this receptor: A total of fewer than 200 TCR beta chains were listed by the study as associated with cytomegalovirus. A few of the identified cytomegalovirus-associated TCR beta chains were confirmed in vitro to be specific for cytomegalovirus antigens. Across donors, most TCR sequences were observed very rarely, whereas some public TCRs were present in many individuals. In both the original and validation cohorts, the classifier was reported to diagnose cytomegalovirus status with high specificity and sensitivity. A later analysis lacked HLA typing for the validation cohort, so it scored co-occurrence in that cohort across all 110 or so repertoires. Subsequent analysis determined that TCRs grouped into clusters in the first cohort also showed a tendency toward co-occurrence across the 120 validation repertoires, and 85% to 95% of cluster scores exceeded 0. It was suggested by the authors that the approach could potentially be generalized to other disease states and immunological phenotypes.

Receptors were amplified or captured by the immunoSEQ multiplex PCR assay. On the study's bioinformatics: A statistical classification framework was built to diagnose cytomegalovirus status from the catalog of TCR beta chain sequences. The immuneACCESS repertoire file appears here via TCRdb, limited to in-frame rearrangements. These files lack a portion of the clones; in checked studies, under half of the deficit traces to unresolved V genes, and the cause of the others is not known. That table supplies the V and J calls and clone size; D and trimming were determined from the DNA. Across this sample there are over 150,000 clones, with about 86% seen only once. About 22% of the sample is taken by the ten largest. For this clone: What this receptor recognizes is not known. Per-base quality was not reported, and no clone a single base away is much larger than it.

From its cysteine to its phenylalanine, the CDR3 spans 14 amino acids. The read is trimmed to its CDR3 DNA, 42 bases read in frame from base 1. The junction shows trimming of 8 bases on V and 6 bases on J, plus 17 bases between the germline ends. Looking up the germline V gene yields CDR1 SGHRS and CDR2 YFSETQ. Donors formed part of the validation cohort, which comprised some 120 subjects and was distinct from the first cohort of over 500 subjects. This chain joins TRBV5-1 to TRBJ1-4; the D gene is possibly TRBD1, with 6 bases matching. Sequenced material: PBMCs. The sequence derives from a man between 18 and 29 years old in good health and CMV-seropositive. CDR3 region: CASSPTGNDEKLFF. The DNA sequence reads TGCGCCAGTAGCCCCACAGGGAACGATGAAAAACTGTTTTTT. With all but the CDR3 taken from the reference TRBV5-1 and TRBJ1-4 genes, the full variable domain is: KAGVTQTPRYLIKTRGQQVTLSCSPISGHRSVSWYQQTPGQGLQFLFEYFSETQRNKGNFPGRFSGRQFSNSRSEMNVSTLELGDSALYLCASSPTGNDEKLFFGSGTQLSVL.